This T cell receptor beta chain was profiled in a study of T cell changes during pregnancy in multiple sclerosis. The CDR3 is made up of 15 amino acids. Per the germline V gene, CDR1 is MDHEN and CDR2 is SYDVKM. Losses at the gene ends were 4 bases for V and 4 bases for J; bases not matched to a gene: 6. Generated by immunoSEQ multiplex PCR, the TCRdb table keeps only in-frame clones and is missing some. The data hold under 90,000 clones, with about 94% observed a single time. The sample here was peripheral blood, taken in the second trimester of pregnancy. The TCR originated in a female donor in good health, enrolled as a control in a pregnancy study. The rearrangement links TRBV28 to TRBJ2-1; 8 bases match TRBD2. This CDR3 reads CASSSSGRGYNEQFF. The DNA of the CDR3 is TGTGCCAGCAGTTCAAGCGGGAGAGGGTACAATGAGCAGTTCTTC. The variable domain in full, with the rest retrieved from reference TRBV28 and TRBJ2-1, is DVKVTQSSRYLVKRTGEKVFLECVQDMDHENMFWYRQDPGLGLRLIYFSYDVKMKEKGDIPEGYSVSREKKERFSLILESASTNQTSMYLCASSSSGRGYNEQFFGPGTRLTVL.